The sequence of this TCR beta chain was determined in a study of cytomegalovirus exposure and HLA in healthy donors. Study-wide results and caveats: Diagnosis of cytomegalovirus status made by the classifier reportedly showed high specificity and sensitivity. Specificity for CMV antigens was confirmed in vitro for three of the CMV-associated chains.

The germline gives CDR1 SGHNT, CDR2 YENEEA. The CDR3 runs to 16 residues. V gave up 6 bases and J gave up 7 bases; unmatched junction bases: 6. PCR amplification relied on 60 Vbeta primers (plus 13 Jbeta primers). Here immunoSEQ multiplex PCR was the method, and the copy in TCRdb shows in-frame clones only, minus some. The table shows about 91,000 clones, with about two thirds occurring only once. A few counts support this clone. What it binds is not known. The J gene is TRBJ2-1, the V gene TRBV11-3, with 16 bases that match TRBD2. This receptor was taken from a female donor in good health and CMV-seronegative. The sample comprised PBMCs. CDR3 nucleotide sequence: TGTGCCAGCAGTGCGGGACTAGCGGGGGGGGAGAATGAGCAGTTCTTC. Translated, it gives CASSAGLAGGENEQFF.